These 6 T cell receptor beta chains came from one sample sequenced in a study of CD8 T cells in Susac syndrome. With random hexamers, 0.5 to 1 ug RNA was reverse transcribed. TCRdb independently ran MiXCR on the immunoSEQ multiplex PCR reads; one entry per CDR3 protein. The data contain under 200,000 distinct CDR3 sequences, nearly 97% of them singletons. Sample: CD4+ T cells from PBMCs. These receptors were obtained from a human donor with Susac syndrome.

The V call is TRBV6-6, the J call TRBJ2-7; tentative D call: TRBD1 (5 bases). The CDR3 is 12 residues long. The V gene lost 6 bases and the J gene lost 3 bases, with 9 bases spanning the gap. CDR1 is MNHNY and CDR2 is SVGAGI in the germline V gene (reference sequence). The CDR3: CASSQDNYEQYF. The DNA of the CDR3 is TGTGCCAGCAGCCAGGACAACTACGAGCAGTACTTC.

This chain links TRBV27 with TRBJ2-1, with 11 positions matching TRBD2. The CDR3 extends over 17 amino acids. Germline CDR1 reads MNHEY; CDR2 reads SMNVEV (reference sequence). Trimming took 5 bases from V and 3 from J; bases not matched to a gene: 9. CDR3 DNA: TGTGCCAGCAGTATTCGATTTGGGACTAGCGGCTACAATGAGCAGTTCTTC. Translating gives CASSIRFGTSGYNEQFF.

J is TRBJ2-2 and V is TRBV5-4; D not certain. The CDR3 has 15 amino acids. Trimming shortened V by 0 bases and J by 0 bases, and 6 bases separated the two germline ends. Germline-derived CDR1 and CDR2 are SGHNT and YYREEE (reference sequence). CDR3 sequence reads: CASSLVRANTGELFF. In DNA form, the CDR3 reads TGTGCCAGCAGCTTGGTTAGGGCGAACACCGGGGAGCTGTTTTTT.

The V and J genes are TRBV6-5 and TRBJ2-3; perhaps D is TRBD1 or TRBD2 (6 bases each). Trimming cost V 11 bases and J 1 base, with 13 bases left between them. In germline, CDR1 is MNHEY, CDR2 SVGAGI. This CDR3 contains 13 residues. CDR3 sequence: CASGGGGTDTQYF. CDR3 nucleotides: TGTGCCTCTGGGGGCGGGGGCACAGATACGCAGTATTTT.

For the CDR3, the DNA is TGTGCCAGCAGCCAAAGCCTAGCTTGGGAGACCCAGTACTTC. Translated, it gives CASSQSLAWETQYF. The chain is built from TRBV4-2 and TRBJ2-5; D might be TRBD2 (5 bases). The ends were cut back, 2 bases at V and 5 bases at J, with 12 bases in the middle. The CDR3 runs to 14 residues. Germline V gene lookup returns CDR1 LGHNA and CDR2 YNFKEQ.

The chain has TRBV19 and TRBJ2-4, with a possible D match to TRBD1 (6 bases). Per the germline V gene, CDR1 is LNHDA and CDR2 is SQIVND (reference sequence). The germline V and J ends were trimmed by 1 base and 6 bases, with 16 bases remaining between them. This CDR3 has 16 amino acids. CDR3 in DNA: TGTGCCAGTAGTATAGGGGACAAAGGGTCCGGAAACATTCAGTACTTC. This codes for CASSIGDKGSGNIQYF.